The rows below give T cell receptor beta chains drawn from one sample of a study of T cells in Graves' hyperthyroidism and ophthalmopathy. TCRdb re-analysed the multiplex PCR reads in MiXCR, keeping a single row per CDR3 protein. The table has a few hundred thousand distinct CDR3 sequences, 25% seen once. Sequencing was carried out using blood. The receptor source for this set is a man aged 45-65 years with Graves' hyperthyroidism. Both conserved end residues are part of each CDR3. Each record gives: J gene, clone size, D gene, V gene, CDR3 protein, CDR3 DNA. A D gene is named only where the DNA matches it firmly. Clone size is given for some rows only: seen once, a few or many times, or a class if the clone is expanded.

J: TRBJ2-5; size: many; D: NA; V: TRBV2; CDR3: CASTPLVGFQETQYF; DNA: TGTGCCAGCACTCCGCTGGTGGGTTTCCAAGAGACCCAGTACTTC
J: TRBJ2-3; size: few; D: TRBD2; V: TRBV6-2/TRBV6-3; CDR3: CASSYLAGEGTQYF; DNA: TGTGCCAGCAGTTACTTGGCGGGAGAAGGTACGCAGTATTTT
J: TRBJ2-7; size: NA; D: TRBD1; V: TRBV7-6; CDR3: CACSLEPGGGSYEQYF; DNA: TGTGCCTGCAGCTTAGAACCAGGGGGCGGGTCCTACGAGCAGTACTTC
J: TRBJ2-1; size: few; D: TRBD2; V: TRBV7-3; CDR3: CASSSPAGTSGRSSSYNEQFF; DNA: TGTGCCAGCAGCTCCCCGGCCGGGACTAGCGGGAGGTCCTCCTCCTACAATGAGCAGTTCTTC
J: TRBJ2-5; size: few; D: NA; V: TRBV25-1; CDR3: CASSELRDQETQYF; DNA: TGTGCCAGCAGTGAATTGAGGGACCAAGAGACCCAGTACTTC
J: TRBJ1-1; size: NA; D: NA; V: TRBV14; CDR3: CASSQGIVTEAFF; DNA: TGTGCCAGCAGCCAGGGGATTGTAACTGAAGCTTTCTTT
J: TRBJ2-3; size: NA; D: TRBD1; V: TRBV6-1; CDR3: CAARDRGDTQYF; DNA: TGTGCCGCCCGGGACAGGGGAGATACGCAGTATTTT
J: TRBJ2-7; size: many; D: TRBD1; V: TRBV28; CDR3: CASSSPGQGASYEQYF; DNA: TGTGCCAGCAGTTCACCCGGACAGGGGGCCTCCTACGAGCAGTACTTC
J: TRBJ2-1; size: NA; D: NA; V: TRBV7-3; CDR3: CASSLVTFNEQFF; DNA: TGTGCCAGCAGCTTAGTCACTTTCAATGAGCAGTTCTTC
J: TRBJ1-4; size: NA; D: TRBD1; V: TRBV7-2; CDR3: CASSPSGQVKLFF; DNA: TGTGCCAGCAGCCCCTCCGGACAGGTCAAACTGTTTTTT
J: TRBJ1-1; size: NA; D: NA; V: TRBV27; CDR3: CASSFGRGNTEAFF; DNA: TGTGCCAGCAGTTTCGGAAGGGGGAACACTGAAGCTTTCTTT
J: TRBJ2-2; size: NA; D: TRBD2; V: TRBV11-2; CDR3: CASTSFTGGTGELFF; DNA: TGTGCCAGCACATCATTCACGGGGGGGACCGGGGAGCTGTTTTTT
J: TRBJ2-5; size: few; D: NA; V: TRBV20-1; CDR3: CSARDFRVRGETQYF; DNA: TGCAGTGCTAGAGATTTCCGGGTCCGGGGGGAGACCCAGTACTTC
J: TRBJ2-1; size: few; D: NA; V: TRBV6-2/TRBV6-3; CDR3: CASEGTSHNEQFF; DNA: TGTGCCAGCGAAGGAACTAGCCACAATGAGCAGTTCTTC
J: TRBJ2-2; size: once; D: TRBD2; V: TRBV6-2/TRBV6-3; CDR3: CASSSTSGGTGELFF; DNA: TGTGCCAGCAGTTCTACGAGCGGGGGCACCGGGGAGCTGTTTTTT
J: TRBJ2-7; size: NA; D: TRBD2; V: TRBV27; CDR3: CASSPWTSGSEDEQYF; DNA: TGTGCCAGCAGTCCGTGGACTAGCGGGAGTGAGGACGAGCAGTACTTC
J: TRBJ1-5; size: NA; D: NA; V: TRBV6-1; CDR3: CASRHDRSSNQPQHF; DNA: TGTGCCAGCAGACACGACAGGAGCAGTAATCAGCCCCAGCATTTT
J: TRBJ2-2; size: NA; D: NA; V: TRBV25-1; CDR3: CASSPGTPNTGELFF; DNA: TGTGCCAGCAGCCCGGGGACTCCGAACACCGGGGAGCTGTTTTTT
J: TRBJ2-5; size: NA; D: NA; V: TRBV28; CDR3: CASSPGAVQETQYF; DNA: TGTGCCAGCTCACCCGGGGCGGTACAAGAGACCCAGTACTTC
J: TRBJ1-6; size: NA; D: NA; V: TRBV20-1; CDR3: CSAPQIPGRSSNSPLHF; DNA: TGCAGTGCTCCCCAAATACCAGGCAGAAGCAGTAATTCACCCCTCCACTTT
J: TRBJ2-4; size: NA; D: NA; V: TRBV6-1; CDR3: CATTTLSGAKNIQYF; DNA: TGTGCCACGACGACTCTCTCGGGGGCCAAAAACATTCAGTACTTC
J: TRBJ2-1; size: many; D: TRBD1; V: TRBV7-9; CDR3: CASRPGQGFNEQFF; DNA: TGTGCCAGCAGGCCGGGACAGGGGTTCAATGAGCAGTTCTTC
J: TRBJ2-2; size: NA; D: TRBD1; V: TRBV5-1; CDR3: CASSITGGWNTGELFF; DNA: TGCGCCAGCAGCATTACAGGGGGCTGGAACACCGGGGAGCTGTTTTTT
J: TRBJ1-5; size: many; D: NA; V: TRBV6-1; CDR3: CASRRAGDNQPQHF; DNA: TGTGCCAGCAGGAGGGCAGGTGACAATCAGCCCCAGCATTTT
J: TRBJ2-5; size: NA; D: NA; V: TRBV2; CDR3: CASRGVDPLPQGTQYF; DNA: TGTGCCAGCAGAGGAGTGGATCCGCTCCCTCAAGGGACCCAGTACTTC
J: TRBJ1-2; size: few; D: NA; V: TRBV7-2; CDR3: CASTLGGARGYTF; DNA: TGTGCCAGCACCCTCGGGGGGGCTCGGGGCTACACCTTC
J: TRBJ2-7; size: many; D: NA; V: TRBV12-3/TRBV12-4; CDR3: CASSGTSYEQYF; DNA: TGTGCCAGCAGCGGGACAAGCTACGAGCAGTACTTC
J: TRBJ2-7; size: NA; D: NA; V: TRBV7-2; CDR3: CASSQEMQGPAYEQYF; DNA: TGTGCCAGCAGCCAAGAAATGCAGGGGCCTGCCTACGAGCAGTACTTC
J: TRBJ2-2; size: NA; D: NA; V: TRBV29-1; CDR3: CSVEETGELFF; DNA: TGCAGCGTTGAGGAGACCGGGGAGCTGTTTTTT
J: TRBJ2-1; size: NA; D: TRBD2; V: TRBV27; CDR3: CASSLVAGAEQFF; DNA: TGTGCCAGCAGTTTAGTAGCGGGCGCTGAGCAGTTCTTC
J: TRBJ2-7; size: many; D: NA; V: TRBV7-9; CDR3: CASSSGTGSYEQYF; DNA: TGTGCCAGCAGTTCCGGGACGGGTTCCTACGAGCAGTACTTC
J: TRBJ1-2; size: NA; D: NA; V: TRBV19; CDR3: CASSIGQNNYGYTF; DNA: TGTGCCAGTAGTATTGGACAGAATAACTATGGCTACACCTTC
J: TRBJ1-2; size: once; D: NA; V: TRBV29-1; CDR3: CSVDKLSRDNYGYTF; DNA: TGCAGCGTTGACAAACTCTCTAGGGATAACTATGGCTACACCTTC
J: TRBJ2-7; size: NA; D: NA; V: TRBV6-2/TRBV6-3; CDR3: CASSVSGRSSEQYF; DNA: TGTGCCAGCAGTGTTTCCGGCAGAAGTAGCGAGCAGTACTTC
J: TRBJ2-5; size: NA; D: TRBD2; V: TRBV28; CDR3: CASSLGRSGTSGSSETQYF; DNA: TGTGCCAGCAGTTTAGGAAGATCCGGGACTAGCGGGAGTTCTGAGACCCAGTACTTC
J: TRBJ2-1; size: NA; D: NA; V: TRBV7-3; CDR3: CASSLRGSGYNEQFF; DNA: TGTGCCAGCAGCTTAAGGGGGAGTGGGTACAATGAGCAGTTCTTC
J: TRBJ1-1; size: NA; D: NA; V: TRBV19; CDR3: CASSIQGMNTEAFF; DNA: TGTGCCAGTAGTATCCAGGGGATGAACACTGAAGCTTTCTTT
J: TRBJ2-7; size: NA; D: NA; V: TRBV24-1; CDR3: CATSDRSGGDEQYF; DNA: TGTGCCACCAGTGATCGGTCCGGGGGCGACGAGCAGTACTTC
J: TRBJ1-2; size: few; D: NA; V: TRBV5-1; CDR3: CASRIDRNYGYTF; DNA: TGCGCCAGCAGAATCGACAGGAACTATGGCTACACCTTC
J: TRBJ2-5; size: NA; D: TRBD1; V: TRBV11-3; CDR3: CASSPWGQTRQETQYF; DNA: TGTGCCAGCAGCCCATGGGGACAGACCCGCCAAGAGACCCAGTACTTC
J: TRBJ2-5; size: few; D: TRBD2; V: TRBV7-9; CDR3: CASSLAEREGQETQYF; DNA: TGTGCCAGCAGCTTGGCCGAGCGGGAGGGCCAAGAGACCCAGTACTTC
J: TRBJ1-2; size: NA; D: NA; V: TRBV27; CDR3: CASSLGGQPYGHTF; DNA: TGTGCCAGCAGTTTAGGGGGACAACCCTATGGCCACACCTTC
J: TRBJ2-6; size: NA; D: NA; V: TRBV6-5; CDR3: CASSYGRSSGANVLTF; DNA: TGTGCCAGCAGTTACGGAAGGAGCTCTGGGGCCAACGTCCTGACTTTC
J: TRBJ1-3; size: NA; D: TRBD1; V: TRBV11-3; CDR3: CASSYRGGNTIYF; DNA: TGTGCCAGCAGCTACAGGGGTGGAAACACCATATATTTT
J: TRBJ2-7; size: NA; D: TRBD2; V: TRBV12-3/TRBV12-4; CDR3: CASGDSGRPSYEQYF; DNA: TGTGCCAGCGGGGATAGCGGGAGGCCCTCCTACGAGCAGTACTTC
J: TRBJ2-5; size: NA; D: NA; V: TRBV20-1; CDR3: CSAPLGFQGRQETQYF; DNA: TGCAGTGCTCCCCTGGGGTTCCAGGGGAGACAAGAGACCCAGTACTTC
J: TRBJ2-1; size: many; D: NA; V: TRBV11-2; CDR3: CASSFSSGSYNEQFF; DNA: TGTGCCAGCAGCTTTAGTAGCGGCTCCTACAATGAGCAGTTCTTC
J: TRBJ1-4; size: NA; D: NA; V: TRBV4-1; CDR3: CASSQDKGDIATNEKLFF; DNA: TGCGCCAGCAGCCAAGATAAGGGGGACATTGCAACTAATGAAAAACTGTTTTTT
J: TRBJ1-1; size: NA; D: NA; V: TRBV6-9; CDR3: CASSIDRRGNTEAFF; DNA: TGTGCCAGCAGTATCGACAGACGGGGGAACACTGAAGCTTTCTTT
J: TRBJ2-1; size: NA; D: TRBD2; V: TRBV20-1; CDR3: CSATRLAGGYNEQFF; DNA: TGCAGTGCCACCCGACTAGCGGGAGGGTACAATGAGCAGTTCTTC
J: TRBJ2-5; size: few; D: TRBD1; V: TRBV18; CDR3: CASSPPTGQETQYF; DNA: TGTGCCAGCTCACCGCCGACAGGGCAAGAGACCCAGTACTTC
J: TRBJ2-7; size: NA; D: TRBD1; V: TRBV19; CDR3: CASSTRQGRGEQYF; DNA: TGTGCCAGTAGTACACGACAGGGGAGAGGCGAGCAGTACTTC
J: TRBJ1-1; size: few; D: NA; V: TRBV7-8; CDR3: CASSEHDGTEAFF; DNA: TGTGCCAGCAGCGAGCACGATGGCACTGAAGCTTTCTTT
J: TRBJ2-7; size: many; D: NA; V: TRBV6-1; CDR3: CASSLISGEQYF; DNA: TGTGCCAGCAGCCTTATCTCGGGCGAGCAGTACTTC
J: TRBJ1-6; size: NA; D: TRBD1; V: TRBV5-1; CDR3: CASSLRTGDSPLHF; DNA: TGCGCCAGCAGCTTGCGGACAGGGGATTCACCCCTCCACTTT